This T cell receptor (beta chain) was recovered during a study of T cells in Graves' hyperthyroidism and ophthalmopathy. Study summary: Pretreatment peripheral blood was obtained at initial diagnosis. Study-level results: Researchers report that a 13 V-J model separated ophthalmopathy from stable hyperthyroidism. Expanded thyroid clonotypes (above 0.001) were mostly also found in blood.

Diagnoses were established using clinical symptoms, serum thyroxine and TRAb, thyroid ultrasound and orbital computed tomography. A word on this clonotype: The antigen is unknown.

The TCR beta CDR3 regions underwent amplification using RNA transcripts as the source. When the TCR CDR3 underwent first-round RT-PCR, the HTBI primer set was used. TCRdb analysed the multiplex PCR reads with MiXCR anew, one entry per CDR3 protein. The repertoire holds about 350,000 distinct CDR3 sequences, 14% seen once, with around 23% in the top ten. Per germline, CDR1 WNHNN and CDR2 SYGVQD (reference sequence). There are 15 residues in the CDR3. Trimming removed 0 bases from V and 3 bases from J; junction bases left unmatched: 3. The sample was blood. This receptor was identified in a woman in her twenties or thirties with Graves' hyperthyroidism. V is TRBV10-1 and J is TRBJ2-5, with TRBD2 matching 8 bases. This CDR3 reads CASSESNSGEETQYF. In DNA form, the CDR3 reads TGCGCCAGCAGTGAGTCGAATAGCGGGGAAGAGACCCAGTACTTC.